The rows below give T cell receptor beta chains drawn from one sample of a study of cytomegalovirus exposure and HLA in healthy donors. TCRdb's table, derived via immunoSEQ multiplex PCR, lists solely in-frame clones and lacks some. The table has roughly 160,000 clones, 70% to 90% seen once; the top ten hold less than 2.5%. The source material was PBMCs. Receptors were obtained from a male donor in good health and CMV-seronegative. Both conserved end residues are part of each CDR3. The D gene is left open where the match is weak. Size is omitted from some rows. Given values are once, few, many or a class for expanded clones.

.	TRBV27	.	TRBJ2-1	TGTGCCAGCAGCCGGATGGCGTCTAGCTTACAATATGAGCAGTTCTTC	CASSRMASSLQYEQFF
once	TRBV5-1	.	TRBJ2-5	TGCGCCAGCAGCTTTAGCCCTGGAGTACAAGAGACCCAGTACTTC	CASSFSPGVQETQYF
once	TRBV5-6	.	TRBJ2-5	TGTGCCAGCAGCCGTAGCCCCGGCCCTCAAGAGACCCAGTACTTC	CASSRSPGPQETQYF
.	TRBV28	TRBD1	TRBJ1-5	TGTGCCAGCAGTTTGGACAGGGGAGGTTGGGGTGGCAATCAGCCCCAGCATTTT	CASSLDRGGWGGNQPQHF
.	TRBV5-8	TRBD1	TRBJ2-6	TGTGCCAGCAGCTTGCCCACAGGGGGCGCTGGGGCCAACGTCCTGACTTTC	CASSLPTGGAGANVLTF
.	TRBV11-2	TRBD2	TRBJ2-4	TGTGCCAGCACGACCTGGGGGGGGGCCAAAAACATTCAGTACTTC	CASTTWGGAKNIQYF
.	TRBV5-8	.	TRBJ1-1	TGTGCCAGCCTGACGTCAGGGACTGAAGCTTTCTTT	CASLTSGTEAFF
.	TRBV7-2	TRBD1	TRBJ2-7	TGTGCCAGCAGCTTAAGCGTCGCCGGGACAGGGGGCTCCTACGAGCAGTACTTC	CASSLSVAGTGGSYEQYF
.	TRBV19	TRBD1	TRBJ2-7	TGTGCCAGTAGTCGGGCCAGGGGGCCTTCCTACGAGCAGTACTTC	CASSRARGPSYEQYF
.	TRBV28	.	TRBJ2-7	TGTGCCAGCAGTTCCCGCCCAAAAGGGGCCGAGCAGTACTTC	CASSSRPKGAEQYF
few	TRBV5-1	.	TRBJ1-2	TGCGCCAGCAGCCCCTCTCCCGGGGGGGGAGGCTACACCTTC	CASSPSPGGGGYTF
.	TRBV28	TRBD1	TRBJ2-3	TGTGCCAGCAGTCTAACCGGGACAGGGGTTGAAGATACGCAGTATTTT	CASSLTGTGVEDTQYF
.	TRBV19	.	TRBJ1-2	TGTGCCAGTAGTCCTAACGGACAGAGCTATGGCTACACCTTC	CASSPNGQSYGYTF
.	TRBV2	.	TRBJ1-5	TGTGCCAGCAGATTCGACAGTGGGGGCAATCAGCCCCAGCATTTT	CASRFDSGGNQPQHF
.	TRBV7-9	.	TRBJ2-3	TGTGCCAGCAGTTCATGGGGGCCAGGAGATACGCAGTATTTT	CASSSWGPGDTQYF
.	TRBV30	TRBD1	TRBJ2-7	TGTGCCTGGAACCTAGGACAGGGTTTATCCTACGAGCAGTACTTC	CAWNLGQGLSYEQYF
.	TRBV19	.	TRBJ2-3	TGTGCCACCTCTAGCGATCCAAGCACAGATACGCAGTATTTT	CATSSDPSTDTQYF
.	TRBV5-1	TRBD1	TRBJ2-7	TGCGCCAGCAGCTTGAACAGGGGCCTCCGATCCTACGAGCAGTACTTC	CASSLNRGLRSYEQYF
.	TRBV5-4	.	TRBJ2-7	TGTGCCAGCAGCTTGCGCCGGGAGCCAGACGAGCAGTACTTC	CASSLRREPDEQYF
.	TRBV5-5	TRBD1	TRBJ1-5	TGTGCCAGCAGCTTGGGGACAGGGGGCAATCAGCCCCAGCATTTT	CASSLGTGGNQPQHF
.	TRBV25-1	.	TRBJ2-2	TGTGCCAGCTCGCCGCTGCTAGGAACGGCGGCCGGGGAGCTGTTTTTT	CASSPLLGTAAGELFF
.	TRBV5-4	TRBD2	TRBJ2-3	TGTGCCAGCCGAGGTATAGCGGGAGCCAAAGATACGCAGTATTTT	CASRGIAGAKDTQYF
.	TRBV7-7	.	TRBJ2-3	TGTGCTAGCAGCCCCAGCGGAGCCAGCACAGATACGCAGTATTTT	CASSPSGASTDTQYF
.	TRBV18	TRBD2	TRBJ2-5	TGTGCCAGCTCACCACGGTATAGCGGGAGTAGAAGGGAAGAGACCCAGTACTTC	CASSPRYSGSRREETQYF
.	TRBV5-5	.	TRBJ2-5	TGTGCCAGCAGCCAGGGACTCTGGGAGACCCAGTACTTC	CASSQGLWETQYF
.	TRBV30	.	TRBJ2-7	TGTGCCTGGAGTGTAGGGACTGCCTACGAGCAGTACTTC	CAWSVGTAYEQYF
once	TRBV23-1	.	TRBJ2-3	TGCGCCAGCAGTCTCTCACATGAAGATACGCAGTATTTT	CASSLSHEDTQYF
.	TRBV25-1	.	TRBJ2-5	TGTGCCAGCAGTGGGCAGTACCAAGAGACCCAGTACTTC	CASSGQYQETQYF
.	TRBV7-9	TRBD2	TRBJ2-2	TGTGCCAGCAAAGCCGGACTAGCGGGAATAAACACCGGGGAGCTGTTTTTT	CASKAGLAGINTGELFF
.	TRBV6-1	.	TRBJ2-7	TGTGCCAGCAGGTCGGACGGGGAGGAGCAGTACTTC	CASRSDGEEQYF
.	TRBV6-1	TRBD2	TRBJ2-1	TGTGCCAGCAGTGAAGGGGCGACTAGCGCCCCCTACAATGAGCAGTTCTTC	CASSEGATSAPYNEQFF
.	TRBV11-2	TRBD1	TRBJ1-3	TGTGCCAGCAGCCCCGACAGGGGTCCTGGAAACACCATATATTTT	CASSPDRGPGNTIYF
few	TRBV30	TRBD2	TRBJ2-7	TGTGCCTGGAGTGTCTCGGGAGGGCCCTACGAGCAGTACTTC	CAWSVSGGPYEQYF
.	TRBV28	.	TRBJ1-1	TGTGCCAGCAGCCAAGCGGGGGGCAACACTGAAGCTTTCTTT	CASSQAGGNTEAFF
.	TRBV4-1	.	TRBJ1-5	TGCGCCAGCAGCCCCTGGGAGGGTGGTGATCAGCCCCAGCATTTT	CASSPWEGGDQPQHF
.	TRBV19	TRBD1	TRBJ2-3	TGTGCCAGTAGTCCCGACAGGGGCACAGATACGCAGTATTTT	CASSPDRGTDTQYF
.	TRBV16	.	TRBJ2-7	TGTGCCAGCAGCCAATCGGCACAGGCGTACTACGAGCAGTACTTC	CASSQSAQAYYEQYF
.	TRBV27	TRBD1	TRBJ2-1	TGTGCCAGCAGTTTATACCGCAGGGGGCGAGGAAATGAGCAGTTCTTC	CASSLYRRGRGNEQFF
.	TRBV7-2	TRBD1	TRBJ2-7	TGTGCCAGCAGCTTAGCGACAGGGTCATACGAGCAGTACTTC	CASSLATGSYEQYF
.	TRBV25-1	.	TRBJ2-3	TGTGCCAGCAGTGAAGAATGGCGGGACACGCAGTATTTT	CASSEEWRDTQYF
.	TRBV5-8	.	TRBJ2-1	TGTGCCAGCAGCTTGCTCCACAATGAGCAGTTCTTC	CASSLLHNEQFF
.	TRBV15	.	TRBJ1-2	TGTGCCACCAGGAACGATGAGAGCTATGGCTACACCTTC	CATRNDESYGYTF
.	TRBV23-1	TRBD1	TRBJ2-7	TGCGCCAGCAGTCATGGGGACAGAGGGATCTCCTACGAGCAGTACTTC	CASSHGDRGISYEQYF